A single sample gave rise to the 15 T cell receptor beta chains below, sequenced in a study of blood T cell repertoires in COVID-19. The data were produced by immunoSEQ multiplex PCR, yet TCRdb's version contains in-frame clones alone and is incomplete. The data show roughly 80,000 clones, 75% to 90% seen once. Source material: peripheral blood. Every receptor here comes from a man in his fifties with active COVID-19.

The gene calls are TRBV19 and TRBJ1-1; D gene unclear. The CDR3 sequence is 13 residues long. V gave up 3 bases and J gave up 4 bases, with 9 bases separating them. CDR1 and CDR2 (germline): LNHDA, SQIVND (reference sequence). The DNA for the CDR3 is TGTGCCAGTAGTATTTCGGGGAGCACTGAAGCTTTCTTT. Protein: CASSISGSTEAFF. Full variable domain (rest looked up from reference TRBV19 and TRBJ1-1): DGGITQSPKYLFRKEGQNVTLSCEQNLNHDAMYWYRQDPGQGLRLIYYSQIVNDFQKGDIAEGYSVSREKKESFPLTVTSAQKNPTAFYLCASSISGSTEAFFGQGTRLTVV.

This clone was seen once. The genes are TRBV28 and TRBJ1-4, with a weak D call TRBD1 (5 bases). V lost 6 bases and J 4 bases, leaving 15 bases between the germline ends. Per the germline V gene, CDR1 is MDHEN and CDR2 is SYDVKM. The CDR3 consists of 15 residues. The CDR3 DNA reads TGTGCCAGCAGCCAATCCGCAGGGATTAATGAAAAACTGTTTTTT. It specifies CASSQSAGINEKLFF.

The V gene is TRBV12-1, the J gene TRBJ1-4; the listed D gene, TRBD1, was not tested against the DNA. TRBV12-1 is a listed pseudogene. CDR3 length: 19 amino acids. CDR3 residues: CASSFEGVIETGSDEKLFF. The CDR3 DNA follows: TGTGCCAGCAGCTTTGAGGGGGTTATAGAGACAGGTTCAGATGAAAAACTGTTTTTT.

The V gene is TRBV4-1, the J gene TRBJ1-1; D is possibly TRBD1 (5 bases). CDR3 length: 15 amino acids. CDR1 is MGHRA and CDR2 is YSYEKL in the germline V gene. V gave up 0 bases and J gave up 7 bases, with 15 bases separating them. The CDR3 DNA sequence: TGCGCCAGCAGCCAAGACCCAGGGAGGCATAATGAAGCTTTCTTT. As protein: CASSQDPGRHNEAFF.

The V call is TRBV28, the J call TRBJ1-6, with 7 bases lining up with TRBD1. Per the germline V gene, CDR1 is MDHEN and CDR2 is SYDVKM. After removal of 8 bases from V and 4 bases from J, the junction contained 8 bases not matched to a gene. This CDR3 region has 15 residues. The CDR3 region is CASQRDRAYNSPLHF. CDR3 in DNA: TGTGCCAGCCAACGAGACAGGGCGTATAATTCACCCCTCCACTTT.

This clone was seen only once. The rearrangement uses TRBV7-2 and TRBJ1-1, with D unclear. The V end lost 1 base, the J end lost 5 bases, and 8 bases lay between the germline ends. The CDR3 sequence is 13 residues long. Germline CDR1 is SGHTA and CDR2 is FQGNSA. CDR3 bases: TGTGCCAGCAGCTTAGAGACACGGACTGAAGCTTTCTTT. Translating it yields CASSLETRTEAFF.

This sequence joins TRBV19 and TRBJ1-2; 9 nucleotides align to TRBD1. After removal of 4 bases from V and 6 bases from J, the junction contained 6 bases not matched to a gene. This CDR3 is built from 14 residues. Germline V gene lookup returns CDR1 LNHDA and CDR2 SQIVND (reference sequence). CDR3 sequence (DNA): TGTGCCAGTAGTACCCCCGGGACAGGGCATGGCTACACCTTC. This codes for CASSTPGTGHGYTF.

The chain recombines TRBV18 with TRBJ2-3, with 7 bases that match TRBD2. The CDR3 extends over 16 amino acids. V lost 0 bases, J lost 7 bases, and 10 bases stayed unmatched. Germline CDR1 is KGHSH and CDR2 is LQKENI. The CDR3 loop is CASSPPGGRRGNTQYF. DNA for the CDR3: TGTGCCAGCTCACCACCGGGAGGGCGCCGCGGGAATACGCAGTATTTT.

The chain links TRBV5-1 to TRBJ2-1, with 9 nucleotides matching TRBD2. The CDR3 runs to 14 residues. The V gene's germline CDR1 is SGHRS and CDR2 YFSETQ. With 7 bases clipped from V and 0 bases from J, the junction kept 2 bases outside the gene matches. CDR3 sequence: CASGREGSYNEQFF. The CDR3, as DNA: TGCGCCAGCGGGCGGGAGGGCTCCTACAATGAGCAGTTCTTC.

The chain combines TRBV4-2 with TRBJ2-7; D is perhaps TRBD1 (6 bases). The CDR3 spans 15 residues. Germline V gene data show CDR1 as LGHNA and CDR2 as YNFKEQ. With 0 bases removed from V and 0 bases from J, the gap between germline ends came to 9 bases. CDR3 bases: TGTGCCAGCAGCCAAGACAGGGGCCTCTCCTACGAGCAGTACTTC. Amino acids: CASSQDRGLSYEQYF.

This CDR3 reads CASSDRGQWGGYTF. The CDR3 DNA reads as TGTGCCAGCAGTGACAGGGGCCAGTGGGGTGGCTACACCTTC. V is TRBV28 and J is TRBJ1-2, with 8 bases identical to TRBD1. There are 14 residues in the CDR3. Germline CDR1 and CDR2: MDHEN and SYDVKM. V lost 5 bases, J lost 7 bases, and 9 bases stayed unmatched.

This chain uses TRBV5-6 with TRBJ2-2; no definite D call. Germline V gene sequence: CDR1 SGHDT, CDR2 YYEEEE. The CDR3 totals 13 residues. Trimming removed 2 bases from V and 6 bases from J, with 8 bases in between. In DNA, the CDR3 is TGTGCCAGCAGCTTCGGAGCCTCCGGGGAGCTGTTTTTT. Translating it yields CASSFGASGELFF.

V gene TRBV5-6 combines with J gene TRBJ2-7, with TRBD2 matching over 9 bases. The trim removed 4 bases at V and 5 bases at J, leaving 16 bases unmatched. The CDR3 consists of 17 residues. Germline assignment: CDR1 SGHDT and CDR2 YYEEEE. CDR3 in DNA: TGTGCCAGCAGCCGCCTAGCGGGAAGGGGGAATAGGCACGAGCAGTACTTC. This gives the protein CASSRLAGRGNRHEQYF. Based on the CDR3 plus reference TRBV5-6 and TRBJ2-7, the full variable domain is DAGVTQSPTHLIKTRGQQVTLRCSPKSGHDTVSWYQQALGQGPQFIFQYYEEEERQRGNFPDRFSGHQFPNYSSELNVNALLLGDSALYLCASSRLAGRGNRHEQYFGPGTRLTVT.

The chain has TRBV4-1 and TRBJ2-7; D is perhaps TRBD2 (6 bases). CDR1 is MGHRA, CDR2 YSYEKL, per germline. Trimming stripped 0 bases from V and 1 base from J, with 13 bases between. The CDR3 runs 16 residues. In DNA form, the CDR3 reads TGCGCCAGCAGCCAAGACGCGAGCGGGCCATCCTACGAGCAGTACTTC. Translated: CASSQDASGPSYEQYF.

The rearrangement links TRBV28 to TRBJ2-7, with D uncertain. Germline V lookup: CDR1 MDHEN, CDR2 SYDVKM. Between the trimmed V and J ends, which lost 4 bases and 3 bases, there was a span of 4 bases. The length of the CDR3 is 11 residues. The CDR3 DNA follows: TGTGCCAGCAGTTCCCACTACGAGCAGTACTTC. This translates into CASSSHYEQYF.